This T cell receptor beta chain appears in the sequencing data of a study of graft-versus-host responses after intestinal transplantation. This CDR3 has 14 residues. The V end lost 5 bases, the J end lost 3 bases, and 14 bases lay between the germline ends. The germline CDR1 and CDR2 sequences are SGHVS and FQNEAQ. Concerning this clone: Its antigen remains unidentified.

Repertoires were generated with immunoSEQ multiplex PCR, while TCRdb's copy carries only in-frame clones and drops some. The sample records tens of thousands of clones, approximately 88% being singletons. Study outcomes and limitations: Declines in HvG clones occurring early post-transplant were associated with peak circulating GvH clone levels.

The V call is TRBV7-8, the J call TRBJ2-7; D might be TRBD2 (6 bases). The sequenced sample was unstimulated CD8+ T cells sorted from spleen or lymph node cells, obtained before intestinal transplant. The TCR comes from a human donor who received an intestinal transplant. DNA for the CDR3: TGTGCCAGCAGCCTGGACGGGGACTTCTACGAGCAGTACTTC. Encoded protein: CASSLDGDFYEQYF.